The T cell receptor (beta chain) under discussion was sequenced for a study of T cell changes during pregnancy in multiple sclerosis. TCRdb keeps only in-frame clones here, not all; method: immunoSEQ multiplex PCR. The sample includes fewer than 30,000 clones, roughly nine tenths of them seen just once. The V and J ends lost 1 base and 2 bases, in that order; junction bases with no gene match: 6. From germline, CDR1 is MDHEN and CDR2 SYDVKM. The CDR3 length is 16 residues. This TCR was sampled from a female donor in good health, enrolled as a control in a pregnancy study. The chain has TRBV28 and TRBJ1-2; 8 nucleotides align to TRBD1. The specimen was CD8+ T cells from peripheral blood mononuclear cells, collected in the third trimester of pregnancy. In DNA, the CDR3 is TGTGCCAGCAGTTTATACGGGACAGGTTTAAACTATGGCTACACCTTC. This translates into CASSLYGTGLNYGYTF.